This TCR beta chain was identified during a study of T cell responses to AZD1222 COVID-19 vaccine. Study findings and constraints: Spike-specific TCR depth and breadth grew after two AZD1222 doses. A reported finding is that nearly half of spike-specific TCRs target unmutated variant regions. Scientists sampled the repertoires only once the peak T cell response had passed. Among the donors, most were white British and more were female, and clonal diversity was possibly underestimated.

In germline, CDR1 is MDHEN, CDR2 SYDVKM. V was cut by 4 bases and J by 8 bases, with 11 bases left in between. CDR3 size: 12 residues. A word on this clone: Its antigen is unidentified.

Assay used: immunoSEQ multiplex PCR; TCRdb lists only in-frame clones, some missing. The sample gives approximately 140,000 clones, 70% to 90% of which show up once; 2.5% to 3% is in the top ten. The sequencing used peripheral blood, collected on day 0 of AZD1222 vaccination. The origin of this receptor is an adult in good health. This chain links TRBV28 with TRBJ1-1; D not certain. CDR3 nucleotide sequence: TGTGCCAGCAGTTCCCCCTTTTTGGAAGCTTTCTTT. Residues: CASSSPFLEAFF.